This T cell receptor (beta chain) was sequenced in a study of T cells in Graves' hyperthyroidism and ophthalmopathy. Findings and caveats of the study: In the analysis, a 13 V-J model separated ophthalmopathy from stable hyperthyroidism. Appearing also in blood were most of the thyroid clonotypes expanded above 0.001.

This clonotype was seen ten or more times. Its target is not known. The study based diagnoses on clinical symptoms, serum thyroxine and TRAb, thyroid ultrasound and orbital computed tomography. From RNA transcripts, TCR beta CDR3 regions were amplified. TCR CDR3 underwent first-round RT-PCR with the HTBI primer set. TCRdb re-analysed the multiplex PCR reads in MiXCR, keeping a single row per CDR3 protein. The sample carries about 610,000 distinct CDR3 sequences, 16% recorded once. Germline V lookup: CDR1 LGHNA, CDR2 YNFKEQ. The CDR3 covers 17 residues. Trimming shortened V by 1 base and J by 8 bases, and 18 bases separated the two germline ends.

This TCR came from a woman between 40 and 50 years old with Graves' ophthalmopathy. The chain is built from TRBV4-2 and TRBJ1-6; maybe TRBD1 (5 bases). Specimen: blood. CDR3 DNA: TGTGCCAGCAGCCAAGGCTCGACAGTCCACGGGGATTCACCCCTCCACTTT. Translation: CASSQGSTVHGDSPLHF.